The sample holds one count of the clone carrying this T cell receptor beta chain. Its antigen is not identified. CDR1 is SGHTA, CDR2 FQGTGA, per germline. Trimming pared 5 bases from V and 2 bases from J, leaving 12 bases between. This CDR3 contains 14 residues. Clones were read by immunoSEQ multiplex PCR, and TCRdb kept only the in-frame ones, dropping some. The sample includes 93,000 or so clones, roughly 88% of them seen just once. The sample is drawn from a study of T cell responses to AZD1222 COVID-19 vaccine. Study summary: Second-dose groups at about 4 or about 12 weeks were pooled.

Study results and limitations: Only six or seven AZD1222 recipients were seropositive at baseline. With dominance at 160-218 and 743-854, vaccine-associated CD4 TCRs spanned spike.

The TCR originated in an adult in good health. The source material was peripheral blood, sampled on day 0 of AZD1222 vaccination. This sequence joins TRBV7-3 and TRBJ1-2; no clear D gene. In DNA form, the CDR3 reads TGTGCCAGCAGCGTGGATGAGAACAACTATGGCTACACCTTC. Residues: CASSVDENNYGYTF.